The clone carrying this T cell receptor beta chain was found once. This entry belongs to a study of blood T cell repertoires in COVID-19. Across the study: COVID-19 samples, acute and convalescent, were from the United States, Italy and Spain. Sources were T cells, B-cell-depleted T cells, or PBMCs; the material itself was cDNA or gDNA.

Trimming left V 0 bases short and J 4 bases short, with 18 bases between. CDR3 size: 18 residues. Germline CDR1 reads SGHAT; CDR2 reads FQNNGV. In the source study's methods: Amplification of reference gene primers provided the estimated nucleated cell counts. Sequencing used immunoSEQ multiplex PCR; TCRdb keeps in-frame clones, though not all of them. V and J calls and clone size are those listed in that table; D and trimming were worked out from the DNA. The sample carries approximately 75,000 clones, approximately 84% recorded once. Seattle participants joined during active infection and were tracked over time.

Sample: peripheral blood. V usage is TRBV11-2 and J usage is TRBJ2-2, with D perhaps matching TRBD1 (5 bases). The origin of this receptor is a man aged 50-59 years with COVID-19, enrolled during active disease. CDR3 DNA sequence: TGTGCCAGCAGCTTAGAGCAGGTTGCCAGGGTGGGCACCGGGGAGCTGTTTTTT. Encoded protein: CASSLEQVARVGTGELFF. The variable domain in full, completed from reference TRBV11-2 and TRBJ2-2, reads EAGVAQSPRYKIIEKRQSVAFWCNPISGHATLYWYQQILGQGPKLLIQFQNNGVVDDSQLPKDRFSAERLKGVDSTLKIQPAKLEDSAVYLCASSLEQVARVGTGELFFGEGSRLTVL.